The rows below give T cell receptor beta chains drawn from one sample of a study of neurological immune-mediated disorders. TCRdb re-derived calls from the 5' RACE reads in MiXCR, one entry per CDR3 protein. The sample gives more than 45,000 distinct CDR3 sequences, about 10% of which show up once; 1.5% to 2% is in the top ten. The specimen was PBMCs. The receptors were sampled from a man aged 55-75 years in good health. CDR3s include the opening cysteine and the closing phenylalanine or tryptophan. Each record gives: CDR3 length, J gene, clone size, V gene, CDR3 protein. The size field is filled for only some rows; it gives once, few, many or a size class.

cdr3_length: 13
j_call: TRBJ1-2
clone_size: many
v_call: TRBV12-3/TRBV12-4
cdr3_aa: CASSRGQVNSYTF

cdr3_length: 15
j_call: TRBJ1-5
clone_size: many
v_call: TRBV18
cdr3_aa: CASSTLGQGGQPQHF

cdr3_length: 15
j_call: TRBJ2-3
clone_size: many
v_call: TRBV12-3/TRBV12-4
cdr3_aa: CASSLSGGTTDTQYF

cdr3_length: 12
j_call: TRBJ2-7
clone_size: many
v_call: TRBV20-1
cdr3_aa: CSARGRAYEQYF

cdr3_length: 18
j_call: TRBJ2-7
clone_size: many
v_call: TRBV5-1
cdr3_aa: CASSLPFPTGKSSYEQYF

cdr3_length: 14
j_call: TRBJ2-7
clone_size: many
v_call: TRBV25-1
cdr3_aa: CASSDQGHLLEQYF

cdr3_length: 12
j_call: TRBJ2-7
clone_size: few
v_call: TRBV14
cdr3_aa: CASSPSRNEQYF

cdr3_length: 12
j_call: TRBJ2-5
clone_size: many
v_call: TRBV10-3
cdr3_aa: CAIRGIGETQYF

cdr3_length: 16
j_call: TRBJ2-1
clone_size: NA
v_call: TRBV12-2
cdr3_aa: CASRSITSGGLDEQFF

cdr3_length: 17
j_call: TRBJ2-3
clone_size: many
v_call: TRBV20-1
cdr3_aa: CSARDRMGSGGGITQYF

cdr3_length: 17
j_call: TRBJ2-6
clone_size: NA
v_call: TRBV10-2
cdr3_aa: CASRRTASDSGANVLTF

cdr3_length: 13
j_call: TRBJ2-3
clone_size: many
v_call: TRBV7-9
cdr3_aa: CASSLSHTDTQYF

cdr3_length: 17
j_call: TRBJ1-3
clone_size: NA
v_call: TRBV5-6
cdr3_aa: CASSSKGGQLLGNTIYF

cdr3_length: 15
j_call: TRBJ2-3
clone_size: many
v_call: TRBV20-1
cdr3_aa: CSARGSGGGADTQYF

cdr3_length: 18
j_call: TRBJ2-7
clone_size: many
v_call: TRBV20-1
cdr3_aa: CSASGSGTGALYSYEQYF

cdr3_length: 16
j_call: TRBJ2-7
clone_size: many
v_call: TRBV5-1
cdr3_aa: CASSFDGALAGSEQYF

cdr3_length: 15
j_call: TRBJ1-2
clone_size: many
v_call: TRBV14
cdr3_aa: CASSQDLDSIYGYTF

cdr3_length: 15
j_call: TRBJ1-2
clone_size: many
v_call: TRBV6-5
cdr3_aa: CASRNRDGVSYGYTF

cdr3_length: 12
j_call: TRBJ1-1
clone_size: many
v_call: TRBV27
cdr3_aa: CASKPDRNEAFF

cdr3_length: 15
j_call: TRBJ2-5
clone_size: many
v_call: TRBV9
cdr3_aa: CASSVYGRYQETQYF

cdr3_length: 14
j_call: TRBJ1-6
clone_size: many
v_call: TRBV5-1
cdr3_aa: CASSLGFDNSPLHF

cdr3_length: 17
j_call: TRBJ2-1
clone_size: many
v_call: TRBV12-3/TRBV12-4
cdr3_aa: CASSYRTSGGVNNEQFF

cdr3_length: 15
j_call: TRBJ1-3
clone_size: many
v_call: TRBV20-1
cdr3_aa: CSARPGGGTGNTIYF

cdr3_length: 14
j_call: TRBJ1-3
clone_size: few
v_call: TRBV5-1
cdr3_aa: CASSLAGFGNTIYF

cdr3_length: 15
j_call: TRBJ1-3
clone_size: many
v_call: TRBV7-2
cdr3_aa: CASSPQGTSGNTIYF

cdr3_length: 19
j_call: TRBJ1-6
clone_size: many
v_call: TRBV6-6
cdr3_aa: CASSRADNPGSSYNSPLHF

cdr3_length: 14
j_call: TRBJ1-2
clone_size: many
v_call: TRBV5-1
cdr3_aa: CASSMGTGTESYTF

cdr3_length: 13
j_call: TRBJ2-5
clone_size: many
v_call: TRBV20-1
cdr3_aa: CSAPRDGGETQYF

cdr3_length: 12
j_call: TRBJ1-5
clone_size: many
v_call: TRBV20-1
cdr3_aa: CSAKTGSQPQHF

cdr3_length: 15
j_call: TRBJ2-3
clone_size: many
v_call: TRBV29-1
cdr3_aa: CSVPMPFLDTDTQYF

cdr3_length: 13
j_call: TRBJ2-7
clone_size: many
v_call: TRBV9
cdr3_aa: CASSVDWLSEQYF

cdr3_length: 16
j_call: TRBJ1-4
clone_size: many
v_call: TRBV28
cdr3_aa: CASSLGGSGENEKLFF

cdr3_length: 15
j_call: TRBJ2-3
clone_size: many
v_call: TRBV7-9
cdr3_aa: CASSPRRGMMDTQYF

cdr3_length: 17
j_call: TRBJ2-1
clone_size: many
v_call: TRBV6-2/TRBV6-3
cdr3_aa: CASSYYPGAAISGEQFF

cdr3_length: 13
j_call: TRBJ2-1
clone_size: NA
v_call: TRBV10-2
cdr3_aa: CASRLAGEYEQFF

cdr3_length: 16
j_call: TRBJ1-2
clone_size: many
v_call: TRBV6-5
cdr3_aa: CASSSVGEGTGSGYTF

cdr3_length: 12
j_call: TRBJ2-7
clone_size: many
v_call: TRBV28
cdr3_aa: CASTSTGYEQYF

cdr3_length: 14
j_call: TRBJ1-1
clone_size: many
v_call: TRBV5-1
cdr3_aa: CASSLDLINTEAFF

cdr3_length: 14
j_call: TRBJ1-1
clone_size: NA
v_call: TRBV18
cdr3_aa: CASSLTSGLTEAFF

cdr3_length: 13
j_call: TRBJ1-1
clone_size: many
v_call: TRBV7-2
cdr3_aa: CASSLLLETEAFF

cdr3_length: 15
j_call: TRBJ2-3
clone_size: many
v_call: TRBV5-1
cdr3_aa: CASSYTSAATDTQYF